This T cell receptor beta chain was captured in a study of blood T cell repertoires in COVID-19. Study information: COVID-19 samples from acute and convalescent phases originated in the United States, Italy and Spain. T cells, B-cell-depleted T cells, or PBMCs supplied cDNA or gDNA.

In germline, CDR1 is SGHRS, CDR2 YFSETQ. This CDR3 spans 13 amino acids. V was clipped by 0 bases and J by 3 bases, with 5 bases between them. In the original processing: Reference gene primer amplification yielded estimated nucleated cell counts. The protocol was immunoSEQ multiplex PCR, while the TCRdb copy is restricted to in-frame clones and leaves out a portion. The V and J calls and clone size were taken over from that table, and D and trimming were inferred from the DNA. The repertoire holds more than 50,000 clones, with over 75% as singletons. The sequencing input was peripheral blood. The receptor's source is a man older than 75 with acute or convalescent COVID-19. The rearrangement joins TRBV5-1 to TRBJ2-3; D remains unclear. The CDR3 DNA is TGCGCCAGCAGCTTGGACACGACAGATACGCAGTATTTT. Its protein product is CASSLDTTDTQYF.